This T cell receptor beta chain derives from a study of blood T cell repertoires in COVID-19. As for the study in general: There were acute and convalescent COVID-19 samples, and they came from the United States, Italy and Spain. T cells, B-cell-depleted T cells, or PBMCs provided the cDNA or gDNA that served as material.

Original data processing: How many nucleated cells were present was estimated from reference gene primer amplification. Sequencing used immunoSEQ multiplex PCR; TCRdb keeps in-frame clones, though not all of them. The DNA was the basis for D and trimming; V, J and clone size are from that table. The sample has 100,000 to 120,000 clones, 60% to 80% seen once; the top ten hold about a sixth. The sequence came from a woman aged 80 or older with active or convalescent COVID-19. Source material: peripheral blood.

The CDR3 is CARGIGTEDTDTQYF. The CDR3 nucleotides are TGTGCCAGGGGGATAGGGACGGAGGACACAGATACGCAGTATTTT. The gene calls are TRBV30 and TRBJ2-3; a weak D match, TRBD1 (6 bases). V was pared by 8 bases and J by 2 bases, with 20 bases between. The CDR3 runs 15 residues. Germline CDR1 reads GTSNPN; CDR2 reads SVGIG (reference sequence).